A selection of T cell receptor beta chains follows, all from one sample in a study of shared clonotypes between healthy human individuals. The table came from immunoSEQ multiplex PCR; TCRdb's copy has only in-frame clones and leaves some out. The sample has around 2.1 million clones, about 93% seen once. The sample taken for sequencing was naive CD8+ T cells from PBMCs. The receptor set was obtained from a man younger than 30 in good health. Some clones in this sample may be carry-over from other donors' samples. The CDR3 runs from the conserved cysteine through the conserved F or W. Each record gives: J gene, clone size, D gene, V gene, CDR3 protein, CDR3 DNA. D genes are given only for firm matches. Expanded clones get a size class; other rows say once, few or many, or leave the size out.

>TRBJ1-5|.|TRBD1|TRBV11-1
CASSTPGTERRNNQPQHF
TGTGCCAGCAGCACCCCCGGGACAGAAAGAAGGAACAATCAGCCCCAGCATTTT
>TRBJ2-7|.|TRBD1|TRBV7-9
CASSSPKNRGRSNEQYF
TGTGCCAGCAGCTCCCCAAAAAACAGGGGGCGGAGTAACGAGCAGTACTTC
>TRBJ2-5|.|TRBD2|TRBV27
CASRQLAGGPRETQYF
TGTGCCAGCAGACAACTAGCGGGAGGGCCGCGGGAGACCCAGTACTTC
>TRBJ2-1|.|TRBD2|TRBV10-2
CASSELAGAHSYNEQFF
TGCGCCAGCAGTGAACTAGCGGGAGCTCACTCCTACAATGAGCAGTTCTTC
>TRBJ1-5|few|TRBD1|TRBV4-1
CASSQSPGGEQPQHF
TGCGCCAGCAGCCAATCCCCAGGGGGCGAACAGCCCCAGCATTTT
>TRBJ2-5|.|.|TRBV9
CASSDGGETQYF
TGTGCCAGCAGTGACGGAGGGGAGACCCAGTACTTC
>TRBJ2-1|.|.|TRBV7-9
CASSFPGTTYNEQFF
TGTGCCAGCAGCTTTCCGGGAACGACCTACAATGAGCAGTTCTTC
>TRBJ1-1|.|.|TRBV7-2
CASSPGRMNTEAFF
TGTGCCAGCAGCCCGGGACGGATGAACACTGAAGCTTTCTTT
>TRBJ2-7|.|.|TRBV7-9
CASSLVVAEQYF
TGTGCCAGCAGCTTAGTAGTTGCCGAGCAGTACTTC
>TRBJ1-5|.|.|TRBV9
CASSDLRGGKGQPQHF
TGTGCCAGCAGCGACCTTCGGGGAGGGAAGGGTCAGCCCCAGCATTTT
>TRBJ2-3|.|.|TRBV4-1
CASSQDAQPTDTQYF
TGCGCCAGCAGCCAAGATGCCCAGCCCACAGATACGCAGTATTTT
>TRBJ2-7|.|TRBD2|TRBV27
CASSLTSGRYEQYF
TGTGCCAGCAGTTTGACTAGCGGGAGGTACGAGCAGTACTTC
>TRBJ2-1|.|.|TRBV27
CASSSGWRKETHEQFF
TGTGCCAGCAGTTCTGGGTGGAGGAAAGAGACACATGAGCAGTTCTTC
>TRBJ1-1|.|.|TRBV10-3
CAISESGPTNTEAFF
TGTGCCATCAGTGAGTCCGGCCCTACGAACACTGAAGCTTTCTTT
>TRBJ2-1|.|TRBD1|TRBV2
CASSGPDRDRVGDEQFF
TGTGCCAGCAGTGGCCCGGACCGGGACAGGGTGGGCGATGAGCAGTTCTTC
>TRBJ1-2|.|.|TRBV5-6
CASSFRQEVFYGYTF
TGTGCCAGCAGCTTCCGGCAGGAGGTATTTTATGGCTACACCTTC
>TRBJ2-3|.|.|TRBV6-6
CASRVVGADTQYF
TGTGCCAGCAGGGTAGTCGGGGCAGATACGCAGTATTTT
>TRBJ1-1|.|.|TRBV6-1
CASSEKGSNTEAFF
TGTGCCAGCAGTGAAAAGGGGTCGAACACTGAAGCTTTCTTT
>TRBJ1-1|.|.|TRBV7-9
CASSPAGLDTEAFF
TGTGCCAGCAGCCCCGCGGGGTTGGACACTGAAGCTTTCTTT
>TRBJ2-5|.|TRBD1|TRBV28
CASSQRQGQETQYF
TGTGCCAGCAGCCAGAGACAGGGTCAAGAGACCCAGTACTTC
>TRBJ1-1|once|.|TRBV28
CASSPFWAANTEAFF
TGTGCCAGCAGCCCATTCTGGGCTGCGAACACTGAAGCTTTCTTT
>TRBJ2-1|.|.|TRBV30
CAWSGASHHEQFF
TGTGCCTGGAGTGGGGCTAGCCACCATGAGCAGTTCTTC
>TRBJ2-3|.|TRBD2|TRBV7-8
CASSLVIWREVTDTQYF
TGTGCCAGCAGCTTAGTTATTTGGCGGGAGGTCACAGATACGCAGTATTTT
>TRBJ2-7|.|TRBD1|TRBV28
CASSPTYGTGFYEQYF
TGTGCCAGCAGTCCCACGTATGGGACAGGGTTCTACGAGCAGTACTTC
>TRBJ2-1|.|.|TRBV27
CASSQPPFSYNEQFF
TGTGCCAGCAGCCAGCCGCCGTTCTCCTACAATGAGCAGTTCTTC
>TRBJ2-7|.|.|TRBV29-1
CSVISPHAAYEQYF
TGCAGCGTTATCTCCCCGCACGCCGCCTACGAGCAGTACTTC
>TRBJ2-7|.|.|TRBV12-1
CASSTGPMSYEQYF
TGTGCCAGCAGCACCGGACCGATGAGCTACGAGCAGTACTTC
>TRBJ2-7|.|.|TRBV13
CASSFSGNEQYF
TGTGCCAGCAGCTTTTCCGGGAACGAGCAGTACTTC
>TRBJ2-3|.|TRBD2|TRBV27
CASSPIRGGYISTDTQYF
TGTGCCAGCAGTCCAATCCGCGGGGGATACATCAGCACAGATACGCAGTATTTT
>TRBJ2-4|.|TRBD2|TRBV27
CASRGLAGGPAAKNIQYF
TGTGCCAGCCGAGGACTAGCGGGAGGGCCTGCGGCCAAAAACATTCAGTACTTC
>TRBJ2-1|.|TRBD2|TRBV9
CASSRPSGIGIYNEQFF
TGTGCCAGCAGCCGCCCCAGCGGGATTGGAATCTACAATGAGCAGTTCTTC
>TRBJ2-7|.|TRBD1|TRBV5-8
CASSITPGQGWEQYF
TGTGCCAGCAGCATAACCCCGGGACAGGGTTGGGAGCAGTACTTC
>TRBJ2-1|.|TRBD2|TRBV7-9
CASSSRQSSGLADEQFF
TGTGCCAGCAGCTCAAGACAGTCTTCGGGACTAGCCGATGAGCAGTTCTTC
>TRBJ2-2|.|.|TRBV4-1
CASSPGFGELFF
TGCGCCAGCAGCCCAGGATTCGGGGAGCTGTTTTTT
>TRBJ1-4|.|.|TRBV27
CASSFRKQKGSELFF
TGTGCCAGCAGTTTCAGAAAGCAGAAAGGGAGTGAACTGTTTTTT
>TRBJ2-1|.|TRBD2|TRBV11-2
CASSLDRGSGRGNEQFF
TGTGCCAGCAGCTTAGATCGGGGTAGCGGGAGGGGTAATGAGCAGTTCTTC
>TRBJ2-2|.|.|TRBV9
CASSVPANTGELFF
TGTGCCAGCAGCGTTCCTGCGAACACCGGGGAGCTGTTTTTT